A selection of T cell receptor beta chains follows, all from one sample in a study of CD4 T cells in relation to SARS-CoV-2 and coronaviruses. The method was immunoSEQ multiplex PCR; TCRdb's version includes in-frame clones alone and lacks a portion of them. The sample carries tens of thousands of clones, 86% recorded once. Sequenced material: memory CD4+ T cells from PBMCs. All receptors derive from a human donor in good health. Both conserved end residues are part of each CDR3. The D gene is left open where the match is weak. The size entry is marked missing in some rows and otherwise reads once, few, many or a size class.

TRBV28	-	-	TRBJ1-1	TGTGCCAGCAGCCGCGCCCCTTTGAACACTGAAGCTTTCTTT	CASSRAPLNTEAFF
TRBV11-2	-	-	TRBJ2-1	TGTGCCAGCAACCCAAGCGGGCTCTCCTACAATGAGCAGTTCTTC	CASNPSGLSYNEQFF
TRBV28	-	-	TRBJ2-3	TGTGCCAGCACAGCTAGCACAGATACGCAGTATTTT	CASTASTDTQYF
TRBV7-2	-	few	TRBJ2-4	TGTGCCAGCAGCCCTAGTGGCAGTCTAGCCAAAAACATTCAGTACTTC	CASSPSGSLAKNIQYF
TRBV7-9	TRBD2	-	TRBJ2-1	TGTGCCAGCAGCTTTGTCCCGGGACTAGACTACACTGAGCAGTTCTTC	CASSFVPGLDYTEQFF
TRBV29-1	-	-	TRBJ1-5	TGCAGCGTTGGTAACGGCTACAATCAGCCCCAGCATTTT	CSVGNGYNQPQHF
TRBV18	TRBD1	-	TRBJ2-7	TGTGCCAGCTCAAGAGGGGACAGAGCCTACGAGCAGTACTTC	CASSRGDRAYEQYF
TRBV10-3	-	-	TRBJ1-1	TGTGCCATCAGTGAGGGAAACACTGAAGCTTTCTTT	CAISEGNTEAFF
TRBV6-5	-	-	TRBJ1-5	TGTGCCAGCGGGGAGTATCAGCCCCAGCATTTT	CASGEYQPQHF
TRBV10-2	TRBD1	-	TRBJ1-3	TGCGCCAGCAGTGAGGCAGGGGGCGGAAACACCATATATTTT	CASSEAGGGNTIYF
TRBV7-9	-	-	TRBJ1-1	TGTGCCAGCAGCTTAGGTCCAGGACAGCTCGAAGCTTTCTTT	CASSLGPGQLEAFF
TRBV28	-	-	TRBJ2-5	TGTGCCAGCAGATTTGAGAGGACCCAGTACTTC	CASRFERTQYF
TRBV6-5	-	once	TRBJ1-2	TGTGCCAGCAGTTACACCAAGGACAGCGTCTATGGCTACACCTTC	CASSYTKDSVYGYTF
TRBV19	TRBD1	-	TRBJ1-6	TGTGCCAGTAGCCATTTGGACAGGGGGAATTCACCCCTCCACTTT	CASSHLDRGNSPLHF
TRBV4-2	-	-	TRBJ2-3	TGTGCCAGCAGCCGAGCGGACTCTAGCACAGATACGCAGTATTTT	CASSRADSSTDTQYF
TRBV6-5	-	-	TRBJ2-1	TGTGCCAGCAGTTACTCTAGCGGTAGGGGTTACAATGAGCAGTTCTTC	CASSYSSGRGYNEQFF
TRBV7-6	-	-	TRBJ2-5	TGTGCCAGCAGCCCAAACCCGGGAGCAGAGACCCAGTACTTC	CASSPNPGAETQYF
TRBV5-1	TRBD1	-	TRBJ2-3	TGCGCCAGCAATCCGGGACAGTCGGGGGATACGCAGTATTTT	CASNPGQSGDTQYF
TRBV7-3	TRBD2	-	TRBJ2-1	TGTGCCAGCAGCACAACTAGCGGCCCCTACAATGAGCAGTTCTTC	CASSTTSGPYNEQFF
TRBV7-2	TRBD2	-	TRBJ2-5	TGTGCCAGCAGCTTAGAGTCCGGGAGGATGGGCGAGACCCAGTACTTC	CASSLESGRMGETQYF
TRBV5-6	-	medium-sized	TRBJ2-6	TGTGCCAGCAGCCTGCAGGGGTTTGGGGCCAACGTCCTGACTTTC	CASSLQGFGANVLTF
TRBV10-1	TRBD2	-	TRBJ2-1	TGCGCCAGCACGGTAGCGGGAGGGAACAATGAGCAGTTCTTC	CASTVAGGNNEQFF
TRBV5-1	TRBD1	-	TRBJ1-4	TGCGCCAGCAGCTTGATTGTGGGACAGGGCGATGAAAAACTGTTTTTT	CASSLIVGQGDEKLFF
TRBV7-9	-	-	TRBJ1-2	TGTGCCAGCAGCCGCTGGGCTGCGGACGACTATGGCTACACCTTC	CASSRWAADDYGYTF
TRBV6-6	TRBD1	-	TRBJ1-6	TGTGCCAGCAGACTGACCGACAGGGGGCTGTCACCCCTCCACTTT	CASRLTDRGLSPLHF
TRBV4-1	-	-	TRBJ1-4	TGCGCCAGCAGCCTTACGACGGCAACTAATGAAAAACTGTTTTTT	CASSLTTATNEKLFF
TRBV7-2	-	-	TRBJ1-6	TGTGCCAGCAGCTCTCAGACTAATTCACCCCTCCACTTT	CASSSQTNSPLHF
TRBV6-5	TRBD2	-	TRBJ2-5	TGTGCCAGCAGTTACGCGGGAGGGCGGGAGACCCAGTACTTC	CASSYAGGRETQYF
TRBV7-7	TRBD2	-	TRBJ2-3	TGTGCCAGCAGCTTGGGGCTAGCGGGCCCCTCAAGCACAGATACGCAGTATTTT	CASSLGLAGPSSTDTQYF
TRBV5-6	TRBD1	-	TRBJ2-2	TGTGCCAGCAGATTGACAGGGGGCGGTGGCACCGGGGAGCTGTTTTTT	CASRLTGGGGTGELFF
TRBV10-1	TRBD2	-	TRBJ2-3	TGCGCCAGCAGTGAGTCAGCGGGATCAGATACGCAGTATTTT	CASSESAGSDTQYF
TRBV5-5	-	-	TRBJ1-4	TGTGCCAGCAGCTTTGATTTGGGCGGCGGACGGGAAAAACTGTTTTTT	CASSFDLGGGREKLFF
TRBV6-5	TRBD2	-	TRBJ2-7	TGTGCCAGCAGTCCCTATAGCGGGGGGCCCTACGAGCAGTACTTC	CASSPYSGGPYEQYF
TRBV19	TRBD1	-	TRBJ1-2	TGTGCCAGTAGAAGCACCGGGACAGGGATATCTAACTATGGCTACACCTTC	CASRSTGTGISNYGYTF
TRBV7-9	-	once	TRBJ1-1	TGTGCCAGCAGTCTTAGGGCGGGTGCCGAAGAAGCTTTCTTT	CASSLRAGAEEAFF
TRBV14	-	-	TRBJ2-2	TGTGCCAGCAGCCTCAACTTGAACACCGGGGAGCTGTTTTTT	CASSLNLNTGELFF
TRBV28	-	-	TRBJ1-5	TGTGCCAGCAGTCCCACGGGACTCAACAATCAGCCCCAGCATTTT	CASSPTGLNNQPQHF
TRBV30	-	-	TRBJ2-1	TGTGCCTGGACCGGGATCCCCTCGGGGGAGCAGTTCTTC	CAWTGIPSGEQFF
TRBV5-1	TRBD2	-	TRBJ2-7	TGCGCCAGCAGCTTGGTAACTAGCGGGAGTGGTAACGAGCAGTACTTC	CASSLVTSGSGNEQYF
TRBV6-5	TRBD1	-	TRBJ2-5	TGTGCCAGCAGCCCCGGGACAGGAGGGACCCAGTACTTC	CASSPGTGGTQYF
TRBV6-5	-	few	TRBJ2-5	TGTGCCAGCAGTACGCAGCTCTTAAGGAAGACCCAGTACTTC	CASSTQLLRKTQYF